A single sample gave rise to the 5 T cell receptor beta chains below, sequenced in a study of PD-L1 blockade in urothelial cancer. TCRdb keeps only in-frame clones here, not all; method: immunoSEQ multiplex PCR. The sample has roughly 39,000 clones; more than 85% are singletons. Described time point: pretreatment peripheral blood. The sample was PBMCs, taken around atezolizumab (anti-PD-L1) treatment. These TCRs come from a woman between 55 and 75 years old with urothelial cancer.

V gene TRBV5-1 combines with J gene TRBJ2-7, with TRBD1 matching over 8 bases. The length of the CDR3 is 15 residues. The germline V gene encodes CDR1 SGHRS and CDR2 YFSETQ. After removal of 0 bases from V and 6 bases from J, the junction contained 8 bases not matched to a gene. The CDR3 DNA is TGCGCCAGCAGCTTGGCCACGCAGGGGGCGGGCGAGCAGTACTTC. Translated, it gives CASSLATQGAGEQYF. Full variable domain (rest looked up from reference TRBV5-1 and TRBJ2-7): KAGVTQTPRYLIKTRGQQVTLSCSPISGHRSVSWYQQTPGQGLQFLFEYFSETQRNKGNFPGRFSGRQFSNSRSEMNVSTLELGDSALYLCASSLATQGAGEQYFGPGTRLTVT.

This clone was seen just once. This chain connects TRBV28 to TRBJ1-1; D might be TRBD1 (6 bases). V lost 6 bases and J lost 0, with 20 bases in between. CDR1 is MDHEN and CDR2 is SYDVKM in the germline V gene. The CDR3 contains 17 residues. CDR3 coding DNA: TGTGCCAGCAGCACCCCCCCCCAGGGGCCTATGAACACTGAAGCTTTCTTT. Its protein product is CASSTPPQGPMNTEAFF.

This clone was recorded a few times. This chain connects TRBV27 to TRBJ2-1; 8 bases are a match to TRBD1. This CDR3 has 12 amino acids. Germline V gives CDR1 MNHEY, CDR2 SMNVEV (reference sequence). V gave up 5 bases and J gave up 13 bases; unmatched junction bases: 7. CDR3 sequence: CASSLTGGIQFF. The CDR3 DNA is TGTGCCAGCAGTCTAACAGGGGGGATACAGTTCTTC.

The CDR3 DNA reads TGTGCCAGCAGCTTTTCTCGGACAGGGGGCGTTTGGACCGGGGAGCTGTTTTTT. As protein: CASSFSRTGGVWTGELFF. The chain couples TRBV7-8 to TRBJ2-2; 11 positions agree with TRBD1. The germline gives CDR1 SGHVS, CDR2 FQNEAQ. V was clipped by 3 bases and J by 5 bases; unmatched bases: 11. CDR3 length equals 18 residues.

The chain has TRBV19 and TRBJ2-5; D is perhaps TRBD2 (5 bases). V was trimmed by 7 bases and J by 7 bases, leaving 19 bases between them. Per germline, CDR1 LNHDA and CDR2 SQIVND (reference sequence). This CDR3 comprises 14 residues. DNA of the CDR3: TGTGCCAGTAAGGCAGCGGTAGAGACTGCGACCCAGTACTTC. Residues: CASKAAVETATQYF.